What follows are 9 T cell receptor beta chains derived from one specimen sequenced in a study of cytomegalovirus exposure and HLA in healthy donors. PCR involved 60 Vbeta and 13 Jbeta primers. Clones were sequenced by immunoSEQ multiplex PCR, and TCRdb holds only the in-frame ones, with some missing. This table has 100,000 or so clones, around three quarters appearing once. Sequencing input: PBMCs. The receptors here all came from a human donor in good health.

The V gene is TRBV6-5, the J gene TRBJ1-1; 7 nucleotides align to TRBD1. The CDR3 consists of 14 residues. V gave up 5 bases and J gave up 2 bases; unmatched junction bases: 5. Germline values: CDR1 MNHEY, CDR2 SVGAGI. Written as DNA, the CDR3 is TGTGCCAGCAGTATGCGGGACAGTAACACTGAAGCTTTCTTT. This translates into CASSMRDSNTEAFF.

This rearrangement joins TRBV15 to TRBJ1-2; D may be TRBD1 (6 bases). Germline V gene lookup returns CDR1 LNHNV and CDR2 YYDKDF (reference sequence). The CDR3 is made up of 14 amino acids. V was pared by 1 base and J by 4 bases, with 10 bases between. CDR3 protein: CATSRGGQLYGYTF. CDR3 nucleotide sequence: TGTGCCACCAGCAGAGGGGGGCAGCTCTATGGCTACACCTTC.

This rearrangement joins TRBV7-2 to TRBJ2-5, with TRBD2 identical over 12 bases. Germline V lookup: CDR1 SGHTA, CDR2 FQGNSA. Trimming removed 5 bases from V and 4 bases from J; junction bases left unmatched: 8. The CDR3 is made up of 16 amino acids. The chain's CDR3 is CASSQTPGLAGETQYF. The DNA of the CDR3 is TGTGCCAGCAGCCAAACCCCGGGACTAGCGGGAGAGACCCAGTACTTC.

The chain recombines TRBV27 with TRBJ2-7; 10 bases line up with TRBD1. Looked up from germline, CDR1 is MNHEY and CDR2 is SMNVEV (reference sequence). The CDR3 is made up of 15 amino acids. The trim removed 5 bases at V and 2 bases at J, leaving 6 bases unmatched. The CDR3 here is CASSPAGQGPYEQYF. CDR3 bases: TGTGCCAGCAGTCCAGCGGGACAGGGGCCCTACGAGCAGTACTTC.

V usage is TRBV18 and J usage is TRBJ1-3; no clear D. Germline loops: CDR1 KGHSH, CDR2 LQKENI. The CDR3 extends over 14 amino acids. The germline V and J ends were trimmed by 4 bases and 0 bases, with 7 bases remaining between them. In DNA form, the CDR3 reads TGTGCCAGCTCACGAACAGTCTCTGGAAACACCATATATTTT. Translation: CASSRTVSGNTIYF.

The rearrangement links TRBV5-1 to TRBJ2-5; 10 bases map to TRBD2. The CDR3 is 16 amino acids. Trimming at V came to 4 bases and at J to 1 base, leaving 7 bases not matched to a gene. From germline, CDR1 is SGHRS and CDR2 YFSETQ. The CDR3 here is CASSPLAGGPQETQYF. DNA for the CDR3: TGCGCCAGCAGCCCCTTAGCGGGGGGCCCCCAAGAGACCCAGTACTTC.

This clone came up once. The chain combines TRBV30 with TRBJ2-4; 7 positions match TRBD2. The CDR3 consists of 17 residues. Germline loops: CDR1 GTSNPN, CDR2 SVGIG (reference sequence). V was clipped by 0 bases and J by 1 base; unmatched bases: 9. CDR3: CAWSVPWGGLAKNIQYF. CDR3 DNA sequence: TGTGCCTGGAGTGTACCGTGGGGGGGACTGGCCAAAAACATTCAGTACTTC.

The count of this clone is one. As DNA, the CDR3 is TGTGCCAGCAGTTTCCGGTACAGGGAAGGAAACATTCAGTACTTC. Encoded protein: CASSFRYREGNIQYF. The J gene is TRBJ2-4, the V gene TRBV27; D is possibly TRBD1 (6 bases). In germline, CDR1 is MNHEY, CDR2 SMNVEV (reference sequence). Trimming took off 3 bases at V and 6 bases at J, with 15 bases between the two ends. CDR3 size: 15 residues.

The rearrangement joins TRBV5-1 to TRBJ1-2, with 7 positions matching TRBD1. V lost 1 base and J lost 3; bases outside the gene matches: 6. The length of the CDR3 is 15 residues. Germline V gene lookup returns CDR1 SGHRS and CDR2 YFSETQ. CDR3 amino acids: CASSLTGAGDYGYTF. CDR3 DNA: TGCGCCAGCAGCTTGACAGGGGCCGGAGACTATGGCTACACCTTC.